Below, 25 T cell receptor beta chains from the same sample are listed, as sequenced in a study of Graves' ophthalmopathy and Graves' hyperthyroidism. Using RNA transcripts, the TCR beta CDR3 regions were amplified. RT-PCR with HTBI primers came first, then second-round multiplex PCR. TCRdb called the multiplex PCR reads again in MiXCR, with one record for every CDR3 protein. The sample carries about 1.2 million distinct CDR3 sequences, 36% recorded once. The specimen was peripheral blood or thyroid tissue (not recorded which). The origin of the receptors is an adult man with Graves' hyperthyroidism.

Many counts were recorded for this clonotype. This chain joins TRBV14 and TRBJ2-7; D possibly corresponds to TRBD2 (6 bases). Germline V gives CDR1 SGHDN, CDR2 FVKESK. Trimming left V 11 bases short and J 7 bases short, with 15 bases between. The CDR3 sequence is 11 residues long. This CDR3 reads CAPSGVFEQYF. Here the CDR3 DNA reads TGTGCCCCCTCGGGAGTATTTGAGCAGTACTTC.

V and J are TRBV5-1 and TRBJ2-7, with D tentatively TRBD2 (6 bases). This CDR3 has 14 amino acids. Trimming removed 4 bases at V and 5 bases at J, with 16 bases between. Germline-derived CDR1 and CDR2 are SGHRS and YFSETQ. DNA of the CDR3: TGCGCCAGCAGCCTGCCGGGACTTCACCACGAGCAGTACTTC. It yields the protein CASSLPGLHHEQYF. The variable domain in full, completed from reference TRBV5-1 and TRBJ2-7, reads KAGVTQTPRYLIKTRGQQVTLSCSPISGHRSVSWYQQTPGQGLQFLFEYFSETQRNKGNFPGRFSGRQFSNSRSEMNVSTLELGDSALYLCASSLPGLHHEQYFGPGTRLTVT.

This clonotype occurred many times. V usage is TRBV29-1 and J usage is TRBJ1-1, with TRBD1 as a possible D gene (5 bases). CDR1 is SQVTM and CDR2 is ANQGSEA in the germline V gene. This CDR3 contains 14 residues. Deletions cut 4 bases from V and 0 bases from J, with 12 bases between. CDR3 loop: CSVGQGTVNTEAFF. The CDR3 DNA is TGCAGCGTTGGCCAAGGGACGGTGAACACTGAAGCTTTCTTT.

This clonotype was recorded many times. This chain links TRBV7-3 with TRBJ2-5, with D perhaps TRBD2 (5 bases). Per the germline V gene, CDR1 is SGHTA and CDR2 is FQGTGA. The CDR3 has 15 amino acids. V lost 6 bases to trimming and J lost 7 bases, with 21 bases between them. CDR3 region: CASRPWTVEEVTQYF. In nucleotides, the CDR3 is TGTGCCAGCAGACCGTGGACCGTGGAGGAGGTGACCCAGTACTTC.

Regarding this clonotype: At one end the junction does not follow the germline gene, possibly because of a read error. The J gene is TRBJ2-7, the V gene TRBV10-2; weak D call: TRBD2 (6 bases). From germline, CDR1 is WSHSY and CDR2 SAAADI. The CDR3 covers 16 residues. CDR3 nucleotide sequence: TGTGCCAGCAGCCTCCTGGCTAGCGACTATGCGGCCGAGCAGTACTTC. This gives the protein CASSLLASDYAAEQYF.

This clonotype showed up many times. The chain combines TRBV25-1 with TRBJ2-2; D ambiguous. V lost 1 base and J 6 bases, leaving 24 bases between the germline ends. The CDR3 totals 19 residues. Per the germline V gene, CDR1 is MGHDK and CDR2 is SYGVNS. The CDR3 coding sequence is TGTGCCAGCAGTGAATGGTGCAGAGAACTCGGCAAACGACCCGGGGAGCTGTTTTTT. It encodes CASSEWCRELGKRPGELFF.

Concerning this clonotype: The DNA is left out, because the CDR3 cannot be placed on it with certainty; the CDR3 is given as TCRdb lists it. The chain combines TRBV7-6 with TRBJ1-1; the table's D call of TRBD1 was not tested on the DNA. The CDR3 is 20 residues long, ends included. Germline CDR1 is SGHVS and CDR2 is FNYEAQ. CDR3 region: CDSSIYLCSVNRGINTEAFF.

CDR3 nucleotide sequence: TGTGCCAGCAGTCCCCTAGACAGTCCGAACACTGAAGCTTTCTTT. It codes for CASSPLDSPNTEAFF. The rearrangement joins TRBV12-3 or TRBV12-4 to TRBJ1-1, with D perhaps matching TRBD1 (5 bases). The CDR3 runs 15 residues. V dropped 5 bases and J dropped 1 base, with 14 bases sitting between them.

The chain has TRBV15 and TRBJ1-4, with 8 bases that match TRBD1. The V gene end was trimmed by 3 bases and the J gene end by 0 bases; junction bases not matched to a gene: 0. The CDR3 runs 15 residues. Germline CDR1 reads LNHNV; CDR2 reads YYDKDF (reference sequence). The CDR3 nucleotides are TGTGCCACCAGCAGGGGACAGGCAACTAATGAAAAACTGTTTTTT. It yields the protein CATSRGQATNEKLFF.

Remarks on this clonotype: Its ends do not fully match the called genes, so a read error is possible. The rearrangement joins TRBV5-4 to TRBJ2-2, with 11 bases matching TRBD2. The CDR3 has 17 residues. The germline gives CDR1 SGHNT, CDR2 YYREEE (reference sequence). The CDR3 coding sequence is TGTGCCAGCAGCCGTTCCCGACTAGCGGGGAACCCCGGGGAGCTGTTTTTT. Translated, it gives CASSRSRLAGNPGELFF.

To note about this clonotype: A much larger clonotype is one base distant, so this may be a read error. The CDR3 region is CASSLARRAYGYTF. The CDR3 bases are TGCGCCAGCAGCTTGGCCCGGCGGGCCTATGGCTACACCTTC. The gene calls are TRBV5-1 and TRBJ1-2; D gene uncertain. The germline gives CDR1 SGHRS, CDR2 YFSETQ. This CDR3 contains 14 residues. V gave up 0 bases and J gave up 4 bases, with 10 bases separating them.

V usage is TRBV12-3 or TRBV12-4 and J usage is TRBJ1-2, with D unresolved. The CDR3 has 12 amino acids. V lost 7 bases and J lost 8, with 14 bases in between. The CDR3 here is CASTPWGVGYTF. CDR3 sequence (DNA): TGTGCCAGCACACCTTGGGGAGTCGGCTACACCTTC.

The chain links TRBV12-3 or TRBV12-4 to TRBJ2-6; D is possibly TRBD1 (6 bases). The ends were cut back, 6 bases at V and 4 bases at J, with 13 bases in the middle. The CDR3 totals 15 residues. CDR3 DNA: TGTGCCAGCAGGAAAACCGGGACAGGGGCCAACGTCCTGACTTTC. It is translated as CASRKTGTGANVLTF.

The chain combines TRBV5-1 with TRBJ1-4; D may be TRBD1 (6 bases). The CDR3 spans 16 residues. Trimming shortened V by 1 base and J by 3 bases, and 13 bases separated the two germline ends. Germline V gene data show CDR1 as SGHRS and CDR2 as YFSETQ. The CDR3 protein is CASSLSSGASNEKLFF. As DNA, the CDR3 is TGCGCCAGCAGCTTGTCTTCAGGGGCATCTAATGAAAAACTGTTTTTT.

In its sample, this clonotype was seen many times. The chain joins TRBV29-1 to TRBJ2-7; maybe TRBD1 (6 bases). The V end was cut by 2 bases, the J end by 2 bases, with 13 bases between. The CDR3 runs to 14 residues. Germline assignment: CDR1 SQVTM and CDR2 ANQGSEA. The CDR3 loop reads CSVETGTTAYEQYF. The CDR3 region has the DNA TGCAGCGTTGAAACCGGGACAACCGCCTACGAGCAGTACTTC.

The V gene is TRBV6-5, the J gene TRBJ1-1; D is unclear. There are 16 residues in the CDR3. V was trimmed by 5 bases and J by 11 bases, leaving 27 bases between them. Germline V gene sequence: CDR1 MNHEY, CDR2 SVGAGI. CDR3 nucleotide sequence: TGTGCCAGCAGTCCGCCCCTGGCACACCTCAGTCGCGTTGCTTTCTTT. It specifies CASSPPLAHLSRVAFF.

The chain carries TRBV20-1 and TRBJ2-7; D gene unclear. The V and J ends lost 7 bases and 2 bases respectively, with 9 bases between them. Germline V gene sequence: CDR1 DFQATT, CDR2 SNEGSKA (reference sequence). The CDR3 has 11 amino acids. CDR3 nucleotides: TGCAGTGTAGGGAATACCTACGAGCAGTACTTC. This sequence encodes CSVGNTYEQYF.

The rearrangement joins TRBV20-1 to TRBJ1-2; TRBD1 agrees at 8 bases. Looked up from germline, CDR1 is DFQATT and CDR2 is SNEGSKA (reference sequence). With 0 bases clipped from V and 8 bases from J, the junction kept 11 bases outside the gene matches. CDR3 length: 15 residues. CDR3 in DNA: TGCAGTGCTAGAGATATACAGGGGGTGTCCTTGGGCTACACCTTC. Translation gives CSARDIQGVSLGYTF.

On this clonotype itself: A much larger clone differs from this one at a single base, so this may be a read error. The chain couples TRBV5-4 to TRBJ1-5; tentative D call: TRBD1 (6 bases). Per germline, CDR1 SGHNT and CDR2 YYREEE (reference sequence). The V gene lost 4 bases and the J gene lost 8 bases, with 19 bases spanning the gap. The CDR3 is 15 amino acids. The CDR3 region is CASSTTTDPGEPQHF. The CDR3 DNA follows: TGTGCCAGCAGCACTACGACTGACCCAGGGGAGCCCCAGCATTTT.

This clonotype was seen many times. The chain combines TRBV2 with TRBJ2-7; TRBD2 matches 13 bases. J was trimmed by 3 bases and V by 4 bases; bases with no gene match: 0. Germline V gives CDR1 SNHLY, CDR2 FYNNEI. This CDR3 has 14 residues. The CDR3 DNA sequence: TGTGCCAGCAGTGGACTAGCGGGGGGCTACGAGCAGTACTTC. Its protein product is CASSGLAGGYEQYF.

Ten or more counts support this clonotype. CDR3 sequence: CSARRGLLSGSPYF. The CDR3 DNA reads TGCAGTGCTAGAAGAGGTCTCCTTAGCGGGAGTCCGTACTTC. The rearrangement joins TRBV20-1 to TRBJ2-7; TRBD2 matches 9 bases. The CDR3 loop spans 14 amino acids. CDR1 DFQATT and CDR2 SNEGSKA come from the germline V gene (reference sequence). V was clipped by 2 bases and J by 12 bases; unmatched bases: 14.

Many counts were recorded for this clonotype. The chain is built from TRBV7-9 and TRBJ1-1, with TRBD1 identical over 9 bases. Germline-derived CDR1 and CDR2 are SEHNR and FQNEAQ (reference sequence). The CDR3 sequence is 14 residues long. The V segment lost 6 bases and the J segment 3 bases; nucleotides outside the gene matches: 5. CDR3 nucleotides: TGTGCCAGCAGTCACAGGGGGCGGGACACTGAAGCTTTCTTT. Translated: CASSHRGRDTEAFF.

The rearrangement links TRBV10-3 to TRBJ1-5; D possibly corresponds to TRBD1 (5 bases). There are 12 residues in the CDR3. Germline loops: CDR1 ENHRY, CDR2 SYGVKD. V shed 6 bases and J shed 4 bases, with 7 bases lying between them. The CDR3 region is CAISQGNQPQHF. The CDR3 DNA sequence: TGTGCCATCAGCCAGGGAAATCAGCCCCAGCATTTT.

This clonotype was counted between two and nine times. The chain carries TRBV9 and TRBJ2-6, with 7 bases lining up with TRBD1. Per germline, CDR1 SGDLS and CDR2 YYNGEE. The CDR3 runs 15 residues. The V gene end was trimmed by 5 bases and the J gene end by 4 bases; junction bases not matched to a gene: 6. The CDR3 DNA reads TGTGCCAGCAGTAAGACAGGGCTCGGGGCCAACGTCCTGACTTTC. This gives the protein CASSKTGLGANVLTF. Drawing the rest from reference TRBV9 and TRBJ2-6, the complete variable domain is DSGVTQTPKHLITATGQRVTLRCSPRSGDLSVYWYQQSLDQGLQFLIQYYNGEERAKGNILERFSAQQFPDLHSELNLSSLELGDSALYFCASSKTGLGANVLTFGAGSRLTVL.

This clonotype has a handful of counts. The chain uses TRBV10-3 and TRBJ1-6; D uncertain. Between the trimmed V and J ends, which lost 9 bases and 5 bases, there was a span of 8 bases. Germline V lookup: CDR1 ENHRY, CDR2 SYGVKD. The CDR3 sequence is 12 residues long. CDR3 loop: CAIGRDNSPLHF. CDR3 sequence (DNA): TGTGCCATTGGACGCGATAATTCACCCCTCCACTTT.